This T cell receptor beta chain was recorded in a study of T cells after yellow fever vaccination. Study in general: When fractions had low cell numbers, they were prepared with SMART-Seq v4 Ultra Low Input. Findings and caveats of the study: Contamination of FACS-sorted repertoires by abundant clonotypes from the bulk population could occur. After the booster, approximately 96% of CD4 and just over 85% of CD8 primary-response clones were re-detected.

In the case of this clonotype: What it binds is not known.

TCRdb redid the calling of the 5' RACE reads with MiXCR, one entry per CDR3 protein. Here the sample spans 300,000 to 350,000 distinct CDR3 sequences, around 3.9% being singletons. Germline assignment: CDR1 DFQATT and CDR2 SNEGSKA (reference sequence). V lost 3 bases, J lost 1 base, and 14 bases lay in between. The CDR3 consists of 15 residues. The specimen comprised PBMCs, sampled 5 days after the yellow fever booster vaccination. The sequence was obtained from a man in his late teens or twenties who received the YFV17D yellow fever vaccine. The chain joins TRBV20-1 to TRBJ2-3; no clear D gene. CDR3 residues: CSASGVGSGTDTQYF. In DNA, the CDR3 is TGCAGTGCTAGTGGGGTAGGGTCCGGCACAGATACGCAGTATTTT.